This is a list of T cell receptor beta chains from one sample in a study of shared clonotypes between healthy human individuals. TCRdb keeps only in-frame clones here, not all; method: immunoSEQ multiplex PCR. The sample includes about 820,000 clones, around 93% of them seen just once. Source material: naive CD8+ T cells sorted from blood. The receptors were gathered from a man under 40 in good health. CDR3s include the opening cysteine and the closing phenylalanine or tryptophan. The D gene is left open where the match is weak. The size field is filled for only some rows; it gives once, few, many or a size class.

v_call: TRBV19
d_call: NA
clone_size: NA
j_call: TRBJ1-2
cdr3_aa: CASSGDNYGYTF
cdr3_nt: TGTGCCAGTTCGGGGGATAACTATGGCTACACCTTC

v_call: TRBV10-1
d_call: NA
clone_size: once
j_call: TRBJ2-1
cdr3_aa: CASSQGYNEQFF
cdr3_nt: TGCGCCAGCTCCCAGGGGTACAATGAGCAGTTCTTC

v_call: TRBV4-1
d_call: NA
clone_size: NA
j_call: TRBJ2-5
cdr3_aa: CASSQVGGQETQYF
cdr3_nt: TGCGCCAGCAGCCAAGTGGGGGGCCAAGAGACCCAGTACTTC

v_call: TRBV5-1
d_call: TRBD2
clone_size: once
j_call: TRBJ2-7
cdr3_aa: CASSLDNPGLAGSGYEQYF
cdr3_nt: TGCGCCAGCAGCTTGGACAACCCGGGACTAGCGGGGAGTGGCTACGAGCAGTACTTC

v_call: TRBV7-8
d_call: NA
clone_size: once
j_call: TRBJ2-2
cdr3_aa: CASSLDRLGTVTGELFF
cdr3_nt: TGTGCCAGCAGCTTAGATCGTCTGGGGACTGTAACCGGGGAGCTGTTTTTT

v_call: TRBV7-3
d_call: NA
clone_size: NA
j_call: TRBJ2-7
cdr3_aa: CASWRGAGLVEQYF
cdr3_nt: TGTGCCAGCTGGAGGGGGGCGGGACTGGTCGAGCAGTACTTC

v_call: TRBV14
d_call: NA
clone_size: NA
j_call: TRBJ2-2
cdr3_aa: CASSQVPFIPNTGELFF
cdr3_nt: TGTGCCAGCAGCCAAGTCCCCTTCATACCGAACACCGGGGAGCTGTTTTTT

v_call: TRBV6-1
d_call: NA
clone_size: few
j_call: TRBJ2-7
cdr3_aa: CASSEIEWEQYF
cdr3_nt: TGTGCCAGCAGTGAGATTGAGTGGGAGCAGTACTTC

v_call: TRBV9
d_call: NA
clone_size: NA
j_call: TRBJ2-5
cdr3_aa: CASSVEGQQETQYF
cdr3_nt: TGTGCCAGCAGCGTAGAAGGGCAGCAAGAGACCCAGTACTTC

v_call: TRBV19
d_call: NA
clone_size: NA
j_call: TRBJ2-2
cdr3_aa: CASSILVSGELFF
cdr3_nt: TGTGCCAGTAGTATACTAGTGTCCGGGGAGCTGTTTTTT

v_call: TRBV7-9
d_call: TRBD1
clone_size: NA
j_call: TRBJ2-7
cdr3_aa: CASSPVRDRDYEQYF
cdr3_nt: TGTGCCAGCAGCCCCGTCCGGGACAGGGACTACGAGCAGTACTTC

v_call: TRBV29-1
d_call: NA
clone_size: NA
j_call: TRBJ2-1
cdr3_aa: CSVEGGALSYNEQFF
cdr3_nt: TGCAGCGTTGAGGGGGGAGCCCTCTCCTACAATGAGCAGTTCTTC

v_call: TRBV7-6
d_call: NA
clone_size: NA
j_call: TRBJ1-2
cdr3_aa: CASSATFSPWAGYTF
cdr3_nt: TGTGCCAGCAGCGCCACATTTTCCCCGTGGGCTGGCTACACCTTC

v_call: TRBV30
d_call: TRBD1
clone_size: NA
j_call: TRBJ2-7
cdr3_aa: CAGNDRVSYEQYF
cdr3_nt: TGTGCCGGGAATGACAGGGTCTCCTACGAGCAGTACTTC

v_call: TRBV10-3
d_call: NA
clone_size: NA
j_call: TRBJ1-1
cdr3_aa: CAITRPNTEAFF
cdr3_nt: TGTGCCATCACCAGGCCGAACACTGAAGCTTTCTTT

v_call: TRBV2
d_call: NA
clone_size: few
j_call: TRBJ2-1
cdr3_aa: CASNWGVEQFF
cdr3_nt: TGTGCCAGCAATTGGGGAGTTGAGCAGTTCTTC

v_call: TRBV15
d_call: TRBD2
clone_size: NA
j_call: TRBJ2-7
cdr3_aa: CATSRDWGARLADYEQYF
cdr3_nt: TGTGCCACCAGCAGAGATTGGGGAGCCAGACTAGCGGACTACGAGCAGTACTTC

v_call: TRBV15
d_call: TRBD1
clone_size: NA
j_call: TRBJ1-1
cdr3_aa: CATSKWTGGAFTEAFF
cdr3_nt: TGTGCCACCAGCAAATGGACAGGGGGCGCTTTTACTGAAGCTTTCTTT

v_call: TRBV5-1
d_call: TRBD1
clone_size: once
j_call: TRBJ1-1
cdr3_aa: CASSLGTGMNTEAFF
cdr3_nt: TGCGCCAGCAGCTTGGGGACAGGGATGAACACTGAAGCTTTCTTT

v_call: TRBV7-6
d_call: TRBD1
clone_size: NA
j_call: TRBJ1-2
cdr3_aa: CASSLGWTGDGYTF
cdr3_nt: TGTGCCAGCAGCTTAGGATGGACAGGGGATGGCTACACCTTC

v_call: TRBV5-1
d_call: TRBD2
clone_size: NA
j_call: TRBJ2-3
cdr3_aa: CASSSGTSGSFGTDTQYF
cdr3_nt: TGCGCCAGCAGCTCGGGGACTAGCGGGAGCTTTGGGACAGATACGCAGTATTTT

v_call: TRBV6-5
d_call: NA
clone_size: NA
j_call: TRBJ1-1
cdr3_aa: CARDRGRVRNTEAFF
cdr3_nt: TGTGCCCGGGACCGGGGGAGGGTTCGGAACACTGAAGCTTTCTTT

v_call: TRBV19
d_call: TRBD1
clone_size: few
j_call: TRBJ1-2
cdr3_aa: CASSDLPGQGRGDGYTF
cdr3_nt: TGTGCCAGTAGCGACCTGCCGGGACAGGGTCGTGGTGATGGCTACACCTTC

v_call: TRBV5-6
d_call: NA
clone_size: NA
j_call: TRBJ1-1
cdr3_aa: CASISTGNTEAFF
cdr3_nt: TGTGCCAGCATTTCGACAGGGAACACTGAAGCTTTCTTT

v_call: TRBV7-3
d_call: TRBD2
clone_size: NA
j_call: TRBJ2-1
cdr3_aa: CASSPALDGTSAYNEQFF
cdr3_nt: TGTGCCAGCAGCCCCGCCTTAGACGGGACTAGCGCCTACAATGAGCAGTTCTTC

v_call: TRBV19
d_call: NA
clone_size: NA
j_call: TRBJ1-2
cdr3_aa: CASSVRDPNYGYTF
cdr3_nt: TGTGCCAGTAGCGTCAGGGACCCTAACTATGGCTACACCTTC

v_call: TRBV29-1
d_call: TRBD1
clone_size: NA
j_call: TRBJ2-7
cdr3_aa: CSVEVPGTATYEQYF
cdr3_nt: TGCAGCGTTGAGGTTCCCGGGACAGCAACCTACGAGCAGTACTTC

v_call: TRBV5-4
d_call: TRBD1
clone_size: NA
j_call: TRBJ1-2
cdr3_aa: CASSLALQGAWYGYTF
cdr3_nt: TGTGCCAGCAGCTTGGCACTACAGGGGGCTTGGTATGGCTACACCTTC

v_call: TRBV7-9
d_call: TRBD1
clone_size: NA
j_call: TRBJ1-2
cdr3_aa: CASIPGGGNYGYTF
cdr3_nt: TGTGCCAGCATCCCAGGGGGGGGTAACTATGGCTACACCTTC

v_call: TRBV7-6
d_call: NA
clone_size: NA
j_call: TRBJ1-5
cdr3_aa: CASSSGGGGNQPQHF
cdr3_nt: TGTGCCAGCAGCTCGGGGGGAGGGGGCAATCAGCCCCAGCATTTT

v_call: TRBV7-9
d_call: NA
clone_size: NA
j_call: TRBJ2-1
cdr3_aa: CASSWPGSYNEQFF
cdr3_nt: TGTGCCAGCAGCTGGCCGGGAAGTTACAATGAGCAGTTCTTC

v_call: TRBV9
d_call: NA
clone_size: NA
j_call: TRBJ2-7
cdr3_aa: CASSVALSSEQYF
cdr3_nt: TGTGCCAGCAGCGTAGCGCTCAGCTCCGAGCAGTACTTC

v_call: TRBV4-3
d_call: NA
clone_size: once
j_call: TRBJ1-1
cdr3_aa: CASSQDRGGRRTEAFF
cdr3_nt: TGCGCCAGCAGCCAAGATCGGGGGGGGCGGAGGACTGAAGCTTTCTTT

v_call: TRBV18
d_call: NA
clone_size: NA
j_call: TRBJ2-1
cdr3_aa: CASSPLGPNNEQFF
cdr3_nt: TGTGCCAGCTCACCATTGGGACCTAACAATGAGCAGTTCTTC

v_call: TRBV4-2
d_call: NA
clone_size: once
j_call: TRBJ1-2
cdr3_aa: CASSPALGRTYGYTF
cdr3_nt: TGTGCCAGCAGCCCTGCTTTGGGGAGAACATATGGCTACACCTTC

v_call: TRBV4-3
d_call: NA
clone_size: NA
j_call: TRBJ2-1
cdr3_aa: CASSDRDVPYNEQFF
cdr3_nt: TGCGCCAGCAGCGACCGGGACGTCCCTTACAATGAGCAGTTCTTC

v_call: TRBV28
d_call: NA
clone_size: NA
j_call: TRBJ1-2
cdr3_aa: CASGRRSFYYGYTF
cdr3_nt: TGTGCCAGCGGGCGTAGGAGTTTTTACTATGGCTACACCTTC

v_call: TRBV7-9
d_call: NA
clone_size: NA
j_call: TRBJ2-7
cdr3_aa: CASSRSGLSEQYF
cdr3_nt: TGTGCCAGCAGCCGCAGTGGGCTGTCGGAGCAGTACTTC

v_call: TRBV7-2
d_call: NA
clone_size: NA
j_call: TRBJ2-7
cdr3_aa: CASSFYITYEQYF
cdr3_nt: TGTGCCAGCAGCTTCTACATTACCTACGAGCAGTACTTC

v_call: TRBV11-2
d_call: TRBD2
clone_size: NA
j_call: TRBJ2-3
cdr3_aa: CASSGALAGEEDTQYF
cdr3_nt: TGTGCCAGCAGCGGGGCTCTAGCGGGAGAAGAGGATACGCAGTATTTT

v_call: TRBV5-6
d_call: NA
clone_size: NA
j_call: TRBJ2-4
cdr3_aa: CASSSPPGTENIQYF
cdr3_nt: TGTGCCAGCAGCTCCCCCCCAGGGACTGAAAACATTCAGTACTTC

v_call: TRBV29-1
d_call: NA
clone_size: NA
j_call: TRBJ2-3
cdr3_aa: CSVEPSSLTDTQYF
cdr3_nt: TGCAGCGTTGAACCCTCCTCTTTAACAGATACGCAGTATTTT

v_call: TRBV30
d_call: NA
clone_size: NA
j_call: TRBJ2-7
cdr3_aa: CACPKSPYEQYF
cdr3_nt: TGTGCCTGTCCGAAGAGCCCCTACGAGCAGTACTTC

v_call: TRBV11-2
d_call: TRBD1
clone_size: NA
j_call: TRBJ1-1
cdr3_aa: CASTETRGQGVFAEAFF
cdr3_nt: TGTGCCAGCACCGAAACTCGCGGACAGGGAGTATTTGCTGAAGCTTTCTTT

v_call: TRBV27
d_call: NA
clone_size: NA
j_call: TRBJ2-7
cdr3_aa: CASRSPGRDLPHQYF
cdr3_nt: TGTGCCAGCAGATCCCCGGGCAGGGATCTTCCCCATCAGTACTTC

v_call: TRBV9
d_call: TRBD1
clone_size: NA
j_call: TRBJ2-5
cdr3_aa: CASSTRQGQETQYF
cdr3_nt: TGTGCCAGCAGCACCCGACAGGGACAAGAGACCCAGTACTTC

v_call: TRBV5-5
d_call: NA
clone_size: NA
j_call: TRBJ2-3
cdr3_aa: CASRSPQADTQYF
cdr3_nt: TGTGCCAGCAGATCGCCCCAAGCTGATACGCAGTATTTT

v_call: TRBV2
d_call: NA
clone_size: NA
j_call: TRBJ1-2
cdr3_aa: CASSEGGRVGYGYTF
cdr3_nt: TGTGCCAGCAGTGAAGGAGGTAGGGTCGGCTATGGCTACACCTTC

v_call: TRBV27
d_call: TRBD1
clone_size: NA
j_call: TRBJ1-2
cdr3_aa: CASSLRDSYGYTF
cdr3_nt: TGTGCCAGCAGTCTCCGGGACAGCTATGGCTACACCTTC

v_call: TRBV20-1
d_call: NA
clone_size: NA
j_call: TRBJ2-7
cdr3_aa: CSLEVPNEQYF
cdr3_nt: TGCAGCCTGGAGGTCCCTAACGAGCAGTACTTC

v_call: TRBV5-1
d_call: TRBD2
clone_size: NA
j_call: TRBJ2-1
cdr3_aa: CASSPPGLAATYNEQFF
cdr3_nt: TGCGCCAGCAGCCCACCTGGACTAGCGGCCACCTACAATGAGCAGTTCTTC

v_call: TRBV27
d_call: NA
clone_size: NA
j_call: TRBJ2-5
cdr3_aa: CASSLSTGQETQYF
cdr3_nt: TGTGCCAGCAGTTTATCAACGGGGCAAGAGACCCAGTACTTC